One and the same sample provided the 7 T cell receptor beta chains below, sequenced in a study of blood T cell repertoires in COVID-19. Here immunoSEQ multiplex PCR was the method, and the copy in TCRdb shows in-frame clones only, minus some. The repertoire holds hundreds of thousands of clones, with around 80% as singletons. Source material: peripheral blood. The receptor source for this set is a woman of 80 years or more with acute or convalescent COVID-19.

The chain combines TRBV5-4 with TRBJ2-1, with 8 bases identical to TRBD2. With V trimmed by 4 bases and J by 1 base, 1 base remained unmatched. Germline V CDR1 and CDR2: SGHNT, YYREEE (reference sequence). The CDR3 runs to 14 residues. The CDR3 nucleotides are TGTGCCAGCAGCAGCGGGGGATCCTACAATGAGCAGTTCTTC. Its translation: CASSSGGSYNEQFF.

V usage is TRBV6-2 or TRBV6-3 and J usage is TRBJ2-5; the match to TRBD2 covers 9 bases. The CDR3 spans 15 residues. Germline CDR1 and CDR2: MNHEY and SVGEGT. The trim removed 5 bases at V and 5 bases at J, leaving 9 bases unmatched. The CDR3 coding sequence is TGTGCCAGCAGTGACCCGGGACTAGCCTGGGAGACCCAGTACTTC. Translated, it gives CASSDPGLAWETQYF.

The gene calls are TRBV4-1 and TRBJ1-3; tentatively, D is TRBD1 (6 bases). The CDR3 is 16 residues long. Germline assignment: CDR1 MGHRA and CDR2 YSYEKL. V lost 2 bases and J lost 0, with 11 bases in between. The CDR3 DNA reads TGCGCCAGCAGCCAACAGGGGACATCCTCTGGAAACACCATATATTTT. It yields the protein CASSQQGTSSGNTIYF.

CDR3 in DNA: TGTGCCAGTAGTATGGGGACAGGGGCGTTGGCCGGGGAGCTGTTTTTT. Its translation: CASSMGTGALAGELFF. The rearrangement uses TRBV19 and TRBJ2-2, with 10 bases lining up with TRBD1. J lost 6 bases, V lost 3 bases, and 7 bases had no gene match. CDR1 and CDR2 from the germline V gene are LNHDA and SQIVND (reference sequence). The CDR3 runs 16 residues.

This chain connects TRBV6-5 to TRBJ1-2, with a possible D match to TRBD1 (5 bases). This CDR3 contains 15 residues. The germline V gene has CDR1 MNHEY and CDR2 SVGAGI. V lost 0 bases, J lost 8 bases, and 16 bases lay in between. The CDR3 spells CASSYSNGGLGGYTF. CDR3 sequence (DNA): TGTGCCAGCAGTTACTCGAACGGGGGTTTAGGGGGCTACACCTTC.

The chain uses TRBV5-1 and TRBJ1-2; 7 bases are a match to TRBD1. This CDR3 is built from 14 residues. J lost 2 bases, V lost 5 bases, and 6 bases had no gene match. Germline CDR1 is SGHRS and CDR2 is YFSETQ. DNA for the CDR3: TGCGCCAGCAGATCGGCAGGGGGAAACTATGGCTACACCTTC. Residues: CASRSAGGNYGYTF.

This chain links TRBV15 with TRBJ1-5; D possibly corresponds to TRBD1 (6 bases). The germline V gene has CDR1 LNHNV and CDR2 YYDKDF (reference sequence). Between the trimmed V and J ends, which lost 4 bases and 3 bases, there was a span of 10 bases. The CDR3 runs 14 residues. This chain's CDR3 is CATSTDRNNQPQHF. The CDR3, as DNA: TGTGCCACCAGCACGGACAGAAACAATCAGCCCCAGCATTTT. Complete variable domain (other parts from reference TRBV15 and TRBJ1-5): DAMVIQNPRYQVTQFGKPVTLSCSQTLNHNVMYWYQQKSSQAPKLLFHYYDKDFNNEADTPDNFQSRRPNTSFCFLDIRSPGLGDTAMYLCATSTDRNNQPQHFGDGTRLSIL.